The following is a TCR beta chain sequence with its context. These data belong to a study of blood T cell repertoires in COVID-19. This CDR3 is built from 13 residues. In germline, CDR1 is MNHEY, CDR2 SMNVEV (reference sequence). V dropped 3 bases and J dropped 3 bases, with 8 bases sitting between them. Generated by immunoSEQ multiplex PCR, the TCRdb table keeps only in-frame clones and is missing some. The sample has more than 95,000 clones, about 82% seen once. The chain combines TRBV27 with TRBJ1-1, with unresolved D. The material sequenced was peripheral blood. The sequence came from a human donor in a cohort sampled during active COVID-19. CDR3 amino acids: CASSFSQYTEAFF. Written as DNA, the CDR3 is TGTGCCAGCAGTTTTTCTCAGTACACTGAAGCTTTCTTT.